The 10 T cell receptor beta chains presented below share a single source sample, sequenced in a study of blood T cell repertoires in COVID-19. Here immunoSEQ multiplex PCR was the method, and the copy in TCRdb shows in-frame clones only, minus some. The sample has more than 300,000 clones, about 90% seen once; the top ten hold more than 5.5%. Material for sequencing was peripheral blood. The receptors shown here come from a woman in her seventies with COVID-19, enrolled during active disease.

The chain employs TRBV5-8 and TRBJ2-5; a possible D gene is TRBD2 (6 bases). CDR1 and CDR2 from the germline V gene are SGHTS and YDEGEE. The V gene lost 3 bases and the J gene lost 5 bases, with 23 bases spanning the gap. This CDR3 region has 17 residues. CDR3 nucleotides: TGTGCCAGCAGCTCAGCCGTCAATGGGGGAGGAGGGGAGACCCAGTACTTC. It codes for CASSSAVNGGGGETQYF.

The chain has TRBV15 and TRBJ1-5, with D possibly matching TRBD1 (5 bases). V was shortened by 1 base and J by 5 bases, with 12 bases between the two germline ends. The CDR3 runs to 15 residues. Germline V CDR1 and CDR2: LNHNV, YYDKDF (reference sequence). The CDR3 protein is CATSRGGSGDQPQHF. Written as DNA, the CDR3 is TGTGCCACCAGCAGAGGGGGGTCGGGGGATCAGCCCCAGCATTTT. Full variable domain (missing parts from reference TRBV15 and TRBJ1-5): DAMVIQNPRYQVTQFGKPVTLSCSQTLNHNVMYWYQQKSSQAPKLLFHYYDKDFNNEADTPDNFQSRRPNTSFCFLDIRSPGLGDTAMYLCATSRGGSGDQPQHFGDGTRLSIL.

The chain is built from TRBV6-2 or TRBV6-3 and TRBJ1-1; 7 bases fit TRBD1. There are 13 residues in the CDR3. Germline CDR1 reads MNHEY; CDR2 reads SVGEGT. V gave up 4 bases and J gave up 4 bases; unmatched junction bases: 3. CDR3 in DNA: TGTGCCAGCAGTTCCTACAGGGGCACTGAAGCTTTCTTT. This sequence encodes CASSSYRGTEAFF.

J is TRBJ2-1 and V is TRBV20-1; the D is unclear. Trimming pared 1 base from V and 10 bases from J, leaving 8 bases between. Per the germline V gene, CDR1 is DFQATT and CDR2 is SNEGSKA (reference sequence). The CDR3 is 11 amino acids. The CDR3 DNA sequence: TGCAGTGCTAGAGCGGGTGGCGAGCAGTTCTTC. Protein product: CSARAGGEQFF.

The chain combines TRBV19 with TRBJ1-2, with 7 bases matching TRBD1. V trimming: 3 bases; J trimming: 5 bases; junction bases outside the gene matches: 3. The germline V gene has CDR1 LNHDA and CDR2 SQIVND (reference sequence). This CDR3 spans 13 amino acids. For the CDR3, the DNA is TGTGCCAGTAGTATGGGACAGCCGTATGGCTACACCTTC. This sequence encodes CASSMGQPYGYTF.

The chain combines TRBV11-2 with TRBJ1-4; 9 bases match TRBD1. After removal of 6 bases from V and 6 bases from J, the junction contained 5 bases not matched to a gene. Germline V gene lookup returns CDR1 SGHAT and CDR2 FQNNGV. The length of the CDR3 is 14 residues. The CDR3 sequence: CASSRTGVDEKLFF. As DNA, the CDR3 is TGTGCCAGCAGTCGGACAGGGGTAGATGAAAAACTGTTTTTT. The entire variable domain, with the rest obtained from reference TRBV11-2 and TRBJ1-4, is as follows: EAGVAQSPRYKIIEKRQSVAFWCNPISGHATLYWYQQILGQGPKLLIQFQNNGVVDDSQLPKDRFSAERLKGVDSTLKIQPAKLEDSAVYLCASSRTGVDEKLFFGSGTQLSVL.

The J gene is TRBJ2-7, the V gene TRBV3-1 (or the pseudogene TRBV3-2); 7 bases are a match to TRBD1. The ends lost 4 bases at V and 6 bases at J; junction bases unmatched: 9. CDR1 and CDR2 from the germline V gene are LGHDT and YNNKEL (reference sequence). CDR3 length: 14 residues. The CDR3 DNA reads TGTGCCAGCAGCCCTAGACAGGGAAGGGCCGAGCAGTACTTC. Protein product: CASSPRQGRAEQYF.

The CDR3, as DNA: TGTGCCTGGAAAGGAGGGCTGAACACTGAAGCTTTCTTT. Amino acid sequence: CAWKGGLNTEAFF. V gene TRBV30 combines with J gene TRBJ1-1; no reliable D call. Germline V gene data show CDR1 as GTSNPN and CDR2 as SVGIG (reference sequence). The CDR3 runs to 13 residues. Trimming took 4 bases from V and 0 from J, leaving 9 bases between them.

The chain combines TRBV7-8 with TRBJ1-2; D is undetermined. Germline assignment: CDR1 SGHVS and CDR2 FQNEAQ. V was shortened by 5 bases and J by 4 bases, with 8 bases between the two germline ends. This CDR3 spans 12 amino acids. The CDR3 coding sequence is TGTGCCAGCAGCCCCTATACCTATGGCTACACCTTC. As protein: CASSPYTYGYTF. Combining the CDR3 with reference TRBV7-8 and TRBJ1-2 gives the whole variable domain GAGVSQSPRYKVAKRGQDVALRCDPISGHVSLFWYQQALGQGPEFLTYFQNEAQLDKSGLPSDRFFAERPEGSVSTLKIQRTQQEDSAVYLCASSPYTYGYTFGSGTRLTVV.

The rearrangement links TRBV6-1 to TRBJ1-5, with 8 bases that match TRBD1. J lost 3 bases, V lost 3 bases, and 10 bases had no gene match. This CDR3 comprises 17 residues. The germline V gene has CDR1 MNHNS and CDR2 SASEGT. The CDR3 DNA reads TGTGCCAGCAGTGAGGGGACAGGAGGGGCGGTCAATCAGCCCCAGCATTTT. Amino acid sequence: CASSEGTGGAVNQPQHF.